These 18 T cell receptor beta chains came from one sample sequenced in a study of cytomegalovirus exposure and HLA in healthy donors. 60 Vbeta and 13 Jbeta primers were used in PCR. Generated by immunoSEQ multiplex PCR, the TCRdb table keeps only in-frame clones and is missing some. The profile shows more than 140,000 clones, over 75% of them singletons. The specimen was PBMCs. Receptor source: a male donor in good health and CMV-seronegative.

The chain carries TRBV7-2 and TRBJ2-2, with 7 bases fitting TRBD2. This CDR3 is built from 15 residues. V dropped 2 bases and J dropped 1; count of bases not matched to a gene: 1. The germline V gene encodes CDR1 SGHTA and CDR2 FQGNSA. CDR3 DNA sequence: TGTGCCAGCAGCTTACCGGGGGGGAACACCGGGGAGCTGTTTTTT. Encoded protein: CASSLPGGNTGELFF.

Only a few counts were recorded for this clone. The CDR3 DNA reads as TGTGCCAGCAGTGAGGTTGGGCTAGCGGGCGAGCAGTACTTC. This codes for CASSEVGLAGEQYF. This rearrangement joins TRBV25-1 to TRBJ2-7, with 8 bases lining up with TRBD2. The CDR3 loop spans 14 amino acids. Per the germline V gene, CDR1 is MGHDK and CDR2 is SYGVNS. J lost 6 bases, V lost 3 bases, and 7 bases had no gene match.

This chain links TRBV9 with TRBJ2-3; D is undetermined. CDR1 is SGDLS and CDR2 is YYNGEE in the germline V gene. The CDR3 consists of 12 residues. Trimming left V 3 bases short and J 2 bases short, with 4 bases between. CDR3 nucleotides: TGTGCCAGCAGCGCCCTCACAGATACGCAGTATTTT. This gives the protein CASSALTDTQYF.

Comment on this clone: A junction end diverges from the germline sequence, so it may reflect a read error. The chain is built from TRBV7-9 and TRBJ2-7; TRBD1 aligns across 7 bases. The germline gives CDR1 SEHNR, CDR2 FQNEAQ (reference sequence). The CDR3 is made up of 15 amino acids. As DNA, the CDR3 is TGTTCCAGCAGCTTCGGACAGGTGACTTCTCTCGAGCAGTACTTC. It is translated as CSSSFGQVTSLEQYF.

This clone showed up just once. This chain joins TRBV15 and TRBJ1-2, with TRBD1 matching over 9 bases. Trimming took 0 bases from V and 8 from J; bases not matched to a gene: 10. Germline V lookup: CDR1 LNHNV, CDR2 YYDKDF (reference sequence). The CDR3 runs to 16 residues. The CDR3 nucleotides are TGTGCCACCAGCAGAGATCAAGGGACAGGGATGCGCGGCTACACCTTC. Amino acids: CATSRDQGTGMRGYTF.

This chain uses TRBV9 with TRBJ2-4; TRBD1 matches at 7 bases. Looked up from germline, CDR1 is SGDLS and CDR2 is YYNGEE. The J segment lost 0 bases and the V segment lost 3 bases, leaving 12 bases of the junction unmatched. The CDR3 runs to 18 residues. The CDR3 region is CASSGAGGPHIAKNIQYF. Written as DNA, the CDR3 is TGTGCCAGCAGCGGAGCAGGGGGTCCCCACATAGCCAAAAACATTCAGTACTTC.

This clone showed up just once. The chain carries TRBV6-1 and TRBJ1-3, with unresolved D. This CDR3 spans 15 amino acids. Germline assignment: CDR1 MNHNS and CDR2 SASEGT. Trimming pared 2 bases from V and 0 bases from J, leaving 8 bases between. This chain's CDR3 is CASSETESSGNTIYF. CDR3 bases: TGTGCCAGCAGTGAAACCGAGAGCTCTGGAAACACCATATATTTT.

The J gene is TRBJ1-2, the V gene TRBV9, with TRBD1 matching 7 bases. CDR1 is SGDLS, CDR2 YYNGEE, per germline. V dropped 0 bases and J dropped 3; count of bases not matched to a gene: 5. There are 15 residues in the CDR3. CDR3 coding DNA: TGTGCCAGCAGCGTAGCCGGGACAGCGGACTATGGCTACACCTTC. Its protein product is CASSVAGTADYGYTF.

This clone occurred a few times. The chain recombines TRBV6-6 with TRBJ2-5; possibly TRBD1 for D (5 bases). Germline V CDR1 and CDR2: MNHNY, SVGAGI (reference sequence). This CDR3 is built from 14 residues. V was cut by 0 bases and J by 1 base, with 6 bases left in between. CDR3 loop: CASSYSGPQETQYF. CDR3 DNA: TGTGCCAGCAGTTACTCGGGGCCCCAAGAGACCCAGTACTTC.

The chain's CDR3 is CASGMGQTNEKLFF. The CDR3 nucleotides read TGTGCTAGTGGGATGGGACAGACTAATGAAAAACTGTTTTTT. The chain carries TRBV12-5 and TRBJ1-4; 7 bases map to TRBD1. This CDR3 region has 14 residues. The trim removed 6 bases at V and 2 bases at J, leaving 3 bases unmatched. Germline CDR1 and CDR2: LGHNT and FRNRAP.

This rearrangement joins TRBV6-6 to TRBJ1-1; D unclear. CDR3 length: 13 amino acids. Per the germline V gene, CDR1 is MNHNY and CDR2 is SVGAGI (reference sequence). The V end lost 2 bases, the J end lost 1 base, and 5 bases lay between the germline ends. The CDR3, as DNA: TGTGCCAGCAGTTACGGAGGGAACACTGAAGCTTTCTTT. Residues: CASSYGGNTEAFF.

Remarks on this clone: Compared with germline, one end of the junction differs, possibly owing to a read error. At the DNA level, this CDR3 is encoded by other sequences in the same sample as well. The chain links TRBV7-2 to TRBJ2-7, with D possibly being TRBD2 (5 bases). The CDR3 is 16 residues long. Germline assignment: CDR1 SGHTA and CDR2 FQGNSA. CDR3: CASSSLLRAETLEQYF. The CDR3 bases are TGCGCCAGCAGCTCTTTACTACGAGCGGAAACGCTCGAGCAGTACTTC.

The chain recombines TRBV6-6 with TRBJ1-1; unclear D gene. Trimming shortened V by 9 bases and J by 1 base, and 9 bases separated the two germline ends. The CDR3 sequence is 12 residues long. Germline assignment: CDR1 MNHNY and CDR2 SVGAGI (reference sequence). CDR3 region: CASARWNTEAFF. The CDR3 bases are TGTGCCAGTGCGAGGTGGAACACTGAAGCTTTCTTT.

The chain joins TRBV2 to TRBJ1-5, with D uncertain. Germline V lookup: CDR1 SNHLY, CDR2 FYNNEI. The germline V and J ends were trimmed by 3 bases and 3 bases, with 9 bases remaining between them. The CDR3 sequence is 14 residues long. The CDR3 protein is CASSDGRNNQPQHF. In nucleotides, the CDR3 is TGTGCCAGCAGTGATGGGAGAAACAATCAGCCCCAGCATTTT.

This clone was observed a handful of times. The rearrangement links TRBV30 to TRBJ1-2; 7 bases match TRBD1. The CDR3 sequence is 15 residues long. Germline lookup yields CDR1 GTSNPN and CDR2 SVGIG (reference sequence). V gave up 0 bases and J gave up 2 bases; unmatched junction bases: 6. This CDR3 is CAWSVQGGFNYGYTF. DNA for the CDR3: TGTGCCTGGAGTGTACAAGGGGGCTTCAACTATGGCTACACCTTC.

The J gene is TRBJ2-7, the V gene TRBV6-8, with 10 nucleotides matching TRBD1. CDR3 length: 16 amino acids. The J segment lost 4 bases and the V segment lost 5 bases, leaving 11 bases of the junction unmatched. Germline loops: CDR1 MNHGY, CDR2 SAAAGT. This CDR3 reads CASSLCDRGLLYEQYF. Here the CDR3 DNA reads TGTGCCAGCAGTCTATGTGACAGGGGGCTATTATACGAGCAGTACTTC.

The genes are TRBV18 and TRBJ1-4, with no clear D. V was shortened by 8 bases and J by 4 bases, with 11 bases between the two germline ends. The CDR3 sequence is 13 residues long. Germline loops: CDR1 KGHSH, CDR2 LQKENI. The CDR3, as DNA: TGTGCCAGCCGCGGGCAGCTTAATGAAAAACTGTTTTTT. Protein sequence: CASRGQLNEKLFF.

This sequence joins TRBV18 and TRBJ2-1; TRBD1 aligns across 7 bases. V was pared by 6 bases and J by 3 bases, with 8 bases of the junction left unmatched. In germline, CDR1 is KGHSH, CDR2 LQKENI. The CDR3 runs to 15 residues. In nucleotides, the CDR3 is TGTGCCAGCTCGCCGGGACAGCCAATCTACAATGAGCAGTTCTTC. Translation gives CASSPGQPIYNEQFF.